These 21 T cell receptor beta chains originate from one sample sequenced in a study of blood T cell repertoires in COVID-19. Clones were sequenced by immunoSEQ multiplex PCR, and TCRdb holds only the in-frame ones, with some missing. Counted here are 130,000 to 150,000 clones, 88% occurring once; the ten biggest clones make up about 2.3%. The source material was peripheral blood. Receptor source: a human donor in a cohort sampled during active COVID-19.

V usage is TRBV23-1 and J usage is TRBJ2-3, with TRBD1 as a possible D gene (6 bases). TRBV23-1 is labeled an ORF, and its function is uncertain. CDR3 length: 18 residues. V was trimmed by 0 bases and J by 4 bases, leaving 20 bases between them. The CDR3 loop is CASSQSIRDTYQPDTQYF. In DNA, the CDR3 is TGCGCCAGCAGTCAATCCATAAGGGACACGTACCAACCAGATACGCAGTATTTT.

V usage is TRBV7-3 and J usage is TRBJ2-6, with TRBD1 identical over 9 bases. CDR1 SGHTA and CDR2 FQGTGA come from the germline V gene. The CDR3 spans 18 residues. J gave up 3 bases and V 4 bases, and 10 bases lay outside the gene matches. The chain's CDR3 is CASSSHSGQGSGANVLTF. The CDR3 DNA sequence: TGTGCCAGCAGCTCCCACTCCGGACAGGGGAGTGGGGCCAACGTCCTGACTTTC.

The J gene is TRBJ1-1, the V gene TRBV19; D gene ambiguous. CDR1 LNHDA and CDR2 SQIVND come from the germline V gene (reference sequence). CDR3 length: 13 amino acids. V was pared by 6 bases and J by 4 bases, with 12 bases between. The CDR3 DNA reads TGTGCCAGTAGCGAGGGCCGACTCACTGAAGCTTTCTTT. Translation: CASSEGRLTEAFF.

The rearrangement uses TRBV5-6 and TRBJ1-2; D is undetermined. CDR1 is SGHDT, CDR2 YYEEEE, per germline. The length of the CDR3 is 11 residues. The V gene lost 2 bases and the J gene lost 6 bases, with 5 bases spanning the gap. The chain's CDR3 is CASSFGDGYTF. The CDR3 bases are TGTGCCAGCAGCTTCGGGGATGGCTACACCTTC.

On this clone: The sample has other DNA sequences that encode this CDR3 too. The chain recombines TRBV7-3 with TRBJ2-5; D is undetermined. CDR3 size: 13 residues. Germline values: CDR1 SGHTA, CDR2 FQGTGA. The germline V and J ends were trimmed by 5 bases and 5 bases, with 12 bases remaining between them. The CDR3 protein is CASSPRVQETQYF. The CDR3, as DNA: TGTGCCAGCAGCCCGCGTGTACAGGAGACCCAGTACTTC.

V and J are TRBV11-2 and TRBJ1-2; TRBD1 might be the D (6 bases). The length of the CDR3 is 16 residues. Germline loops: CDR1 SGHAT, CDR2 FQNNGV. V shed 4 bases and J shed 2 bases, with 17 bases lying between them. As DNA, the CDR3 is TGTGCCAGCAGCTCCGCCACGATCGACAGGAACTATGGCTACACCTTC. Translated, it gives CASSSATIDRNYGYTF.

V usage is TRBV7-9 and J usage is TRBJ1-3, with D hard to call. This CDR3 has 14 amino acids. Germline V lookup: CDR1 SEHNR, CDR2 FQNEAQ (reference sequence). V was clipped by 2 bases and J by 3 bases, with 8 bases between them. CDR3 residues: CASSLTGIGNTIYF. CDR3 sequence (DNA): TGTGCCAGCAGCTTAACCGGGATTGGAAACACCATATATTTT.

The chain joins TRBV4-3 to TRBJ1-2; 7 nucleotides line up with TRBD1. This CDR3 region has 14 residues. V was clipped by 3 bases and J by 4 bases; unmatched bases: 5. Germline CDR1 is LGHNA and CDR2 is YSLEER. The CDR3 region has the DNA TGCGCCAGCAGCCAGAACAGGGGAAGCTATGGCTACACCTTC. Translated, it gives CASSQNRGSYGYTF.

The gene calls are TRBV3-1 (or the pseudogene TRBV3-2) and TRBJ2-1; TRBD1 matches at 8 bases. Losses at the gene ends were 4 bases for V and 7 bases for J; bases not matched to a gene: 15. This CDR3 has 17 residues. Germline V lookup: CDR1 LGHDT, CDR2 YNNKEL (reference sequence). The CDR3 loop reads CASSPSLGQGFVNEQFF. In DNA form, the CDR3 reads TGTGCCAGCAGCCCCTCCTTAGGACAGGGTTTCGTAAATGAGCAGTTCTTC.

The genes are TRBV25-1 and TRBJ1-1; 8 bases are a match to TRBD1. The CDR3 extends over 13 amino acids. The V segment lost 8 bases and the J segment 1 base; nucleotides outside the gene matches: 3. The germline gives CDR1 MGHDK, CDR2 SYGVNS. The CDR3 protein is CASCDRGNTEAFF. In nucleotides, the CDR3 is TGTGCCAGCTGCGACAGGGGGAACACTGAAGCTTTCTTT. The full variable domain, completed using reference TRBV25-1 and TRBJ1-1, is EADIYQTPRYLVIGTGKKITLECSQTMGHDKMYWYQQDPGMELHLIHYSYGVNSTEKGDLSSESTVSRIRTEHFPLTLESARPSHTSQYLCASCDRGNTEAFFGQGTRLTVV.

The CDR3 DNA is TGTGCCAGCAGGTGGGAGTCCTACAATGAGCAGTTCTTC. Its translation: CASRWESYNEQFF. The chain recombines TRBV2 with TRBJ2-1, with a tentative D call TRBD2 (5 bases). This CDR3 region has 13 residues. Germline V gives CDR1 SNHLY, CDR2 FYNNEI. Trimming cost V 6 bases and J 1 base, with 7 bases left between them.

The CDR3 protein is CASSLRGGTEAFF. For the CDR3, the DNA is TGTGCCAGCAGCTTAAGGGGGGGAACTGAAGCTTTCTTT. The chain links TRBV7-2 to TRBJ1-1; D may be TRBD1 (6 bases). The CDR3 length is 13 residues. CDR1 is SGHTA and CDR2 is FQGNSA in the germline V gene. V dropped 2 bases and J dropped 5 bases, with 9 bases sitting between them.

The V gene is TRBV20-1, the J gene TRBJ2-4, with 10 bases that match TRBD2. The ends lost 3 bases at V and 1 base at J; junction bases unmatched: 12. This CDR3 comprises 18 residues. Germline CDR1 and CDR2: DFQATT and SNEGSKA (reference sequence). Here the CDR3 reads CSASESGRALLAKNIQYF. CDR3 in DNA: TGCAGTGCTAGTGAAAGCGGGAGGGCCTTACTTGCCAAAAACATTCAGTACTTC.

V usage is TRBV7-3 and J usage is TRBJ2-5, with a tentative D call TRBD2 (7 bases). There are 13 residues in the CDR3. V was shortened by 3 bases and J by 5 bases, with 10 bases between the two germline ends. Germline loops: CDR1 SGHTA, CDR2 FQGTGA. The CDR3 is CASSLAGAETQYF. CDR3 nucleotide sequence: TGTGCCAGCAGCTTGGCGGGGGCGGAGACCCAGTACTTC.

The rearrangement links TRBV7-2 to TRBJ2-3, with TRBD1 matching over 9 bases. There are 16 residues in the CDR3. CDR1 SGHTA and CDR2 FQGNSA come from the germline V gene. J was trimmed by 3 bases and V by 6 bases; bases with no gene match: 10. CDR3 sequence: CASRKQGAIGTDTQYF. In DNA form, the CDR3 reads TGTGCCAGCAGGAAACAGGGGGCGATCGGTACAGATACGCAGTATTTT.

This chain joins TRBV12-3 or TRBV12-4 and TRBJ2-7; D unresolved. The CDR3 length is 12 residues. Trimming pared 6 bases from V and 5 bases from J, leaving 11 bases between. The CDR3 region has the DNA TGTGCCAGCAGCACCGGGTTCCACGAGCAGTACTTC. This codes for CASSTGFHEQYF.

This clone has only one observation. The chain links TRBV19 to TRBJ2-1; 11 bases are shared with TRBD2. With 4 bases clipped from V and 2 bases from J, the junction kept 10 bases outside the gene matches. This CDR3 has 18 residues. Per the germline V gene, CDR1 is LNHDA and CDR2 is SQIVND (reference sequence). For the CDR3, the DNA is TGTGCCAGTAGTAATAGTCTAGCGGGAGGTACCGCCTACAATGAGCAGTTCTTC. Its protein is CASSNSLAGGTAYNEQFF.

The V and J genes are TRBV5-6 and TRBJ2-7; TRBD2 agrees at 15 bases. V lost 4 bases to trimming and J lost 12 bases; unmatched junction nucleotides: 17. The CDR3 is made up of 17 amino acids. Germline V gives CDR1 SGHDT, CDR2 YYEEEE. The CDR3 reads CASSRGLAGGLSGERYF. The CDR3 region has the DNA TGTGCCAGCAGCAGAGGACTAGCGGGAGGGCTCTCGGGCGAAAGGTACTTC.

The chain uses TRBV4-2 and TRBJ1-2, with 9 positions matching TRBD1. CDR1 is LGHNA, CDR2 YNFKEQ, per germline. V gave up 0 bases and J gave up 4 bases; unmatched junction bases: 9. There are 17 residues in the CDR3. In DNA form, the CDR3 reads TGTGCCAGCAGCCAAGAACATTCGGGACAGGGACCCTATGGCTACACCTTC. Translated: CASSQEHSGQGPYGYTF.

With respect to this clone: One junction end disagrees with the germline gene, perhaps due to a read error. J is TRBJ2-5 and V is TRBV3-1 (or the pseudogene TRBV3-2); 7 nucleotides agree with TRBD2. Looked up from germline, CDR1 is LGHDT and CDR2 is YNNKEL (reference sequence). The CDR3 extends over 15 amino acids. The CDR3 here is CASSLLGRGEETQYF. The CDR3 DNA sequence: TGTGCCAGCAGCTTACTAGGTCGGGGGGAAGAAACCCAGTACTTC.

J is TRBJ2-1 and V is TRBV11-2; 7 bases match TRBD2. The CDR3 spans 16 residues. V was pared by 2 bases and J by 7 bases, with 11 bases of the junction left unmatched. Germline V gene data show CDR1 as SGHAT and CDR2 as FQNNGV. Here the CDR3 DNA reads TGTGCCAGCAGCTTAAGACTAGCAGGCGCTTGGAATGAGCAGTTCTTC. Its translation: CASSLRLAGAWNEQFF.